This T cell receptor beta chain was captured in a study of CD8 T cells in Susac syndrome. Patients with Susac syndrome met the recently defined diagnostic criteria for definite or probable disease. The V end lost 6 bases, the J end lost 7 bases, and 13 bases lay between the germline ends. This CDR3 has 13 amino acids. Germline loops: CDR1 MNHEY, CDR2 SVGAGI. RNA was extracted with the RNeasy kit, and a quantity of 0.5 to 1 ug was reverse transcribed using random hexamers. Coverage of TCR beta CDR3 amplification by immunoSEQ multiplex PCR extended to 54 Vbeta and 13 Jbeta. From the immunoSEQ multiplex PCR reads, TCRdb called clonotypes with MiXCR, one entry per CDR3 protein. This sample carries over 140,000 distinct CDR3 sequences, just under 95% of them seen once, and the ten largest clones take approximately 0.13%.

The gene calls are TRBV6-5 and TRBJ1-3, with D unclear. The receptor comes from a human donor with Susac syndrome. The specimen was CD4+ T cells from PBMCs. The CDR3 protein is CASSPDLGNTIYF. The CDR3 DNA reads as TGTGCCAGCAGCCCCGACCTGGGGAACACCATATATTTT.